One and the same sample provided the 18 T cell receptor beta chains below, sequenced in a study of T cells in localized non-small cell lung cancer. Clones were sequenced by immunoSEQ multiplex PCR, and TCRdb holds only the in-frame ones, with some missing. The data contain about 3,000 clones, about 26% of them singletons. Sequenced here: lung tumor tissue, sampled before any cancer treatment. The source is a male donor older than 55 with stage I lung adenocarcinoma.

The chain recombines TRBV19 with TRBJ1-1; TRBD1 might be the D (6 bases). Trimming took off 6 bases at V and 3 bases at J, with 14 bases between the two ends. This CDR3 spans 14 amino acids. Germline V gives CDR1 LNHDA, CDR2 SQIVND (reference sequence). DNA for the CDR3: TGTGCCAGTAGGAGGCGGGGACAAGACACTGAAGCTTTCTTT. It specifies CASRRRGQDTEAFF.

The chain carries TRBV5-1 and TRBJ1-4; 10 bases line up with TRBD1. CDR1 SGHRS and CDR2 YFSETQ come from the germline V gene. This CDR3 comprises 17 residues. V gave up 4 bases and J gave up 8 bases; unmatched junction bases: 14. CDR3 coding DNA: TGCGCCAGCAGCCCGGGGGGTACCGGGACAGGGGACGAAAAACTGTTTTTT. Translated, it gives CASSPGGTGTGDEKLFF.

This chain connects TRBV10-1 to TRBJ1-5, with 10 bases that match TRBD1. The CDR3 is 11 residues long. J was trimmed by 14 bases and V by 3 bases; bases with no gene match: 1. Germline loops: CDR1 WNHNN, CDR2 SYGVQD (reference sequence). The CDR3 DNA is TGCGCCAGCAGTGATGGGACAGGGGAGCATTTT. Amino acids: CASSDGTGEHF.

V gene TRBV29-1 combines with J gene TRBJ1-2; 8 positions agree with TRBD1. Germline V CDR1 and CDR2: SQVTM, ANQGSEA. This CDR3 region has 15 residues. With 1 base clipped from V and 0 bases from J, the junction kept 4 bases outside the gene matches. The CDR3: CSVEGGTGSNYGYTF. CDR3 bases: TGCAGCGTTGAAGGTGGGACAGGTTCTAACTATGGCTACACCTTC.

This clone came up a few times. This chain uses TRBV6-8 with TRBJ2-4; 8 positions match TRBD2. The CDR3 loop spans 19 amino acids. Trimming cost V 2 bases and J 2 bases; bases outside gene matches: 14. Germline V lookup: CDR1 MNHGY, CDR2 SAAAGT. The CDR3 loop reads CASSYGLAGLKGSKNIQYF. CDR3 in DNA: TGTGCCAGCAGTTACGGTCTAGCGGGTCTCAAAGGTTCCAAAAACATTCAGTACTTC.

V and J are TRBV15 and TRBJ2-1, with 8 bases identical to TRBD2. Germline CDR1 is LNHNV and CDR2 is YYDKDF (reference sequence). The CDR3 has 16 amino acids. J lost 4 bases, V lost 5 bases, and 10 bases had no gene match. The CDR3 DNA is TGTGCCACCAGCTTGGAGCGGGAGATAATGTACAATGAGCAGTTCTTC. Translation: CATSLEREIMYNEQFF.

This clone was seen more than once but under ten times. The CDR3 is CASSKHSTGVGETQYF. The CDR3 DNA reads TGTGCCAGCAGTAAACATTCGACAGGGGTCGGGGAGACCCAGTACTTC. This sequence joins TRBV6-8 and TRBJ2-5; 8 bases align to TRBD1. Losses at the gene ends were 5 bases for V and 5 bases for J; bases not matched to a gene: 13. This CDR3 has 16 residues. Germline CDR1 MNHGY, CDR2 SAAAGT.

The genes are TRBV19 and TRBJ1-5, with D possibly being TRBD1 (5 bases). Germline V gene lookup returns CDR1 LNHDA and CDR2 SQIVND (reference sequence). Trimming stripped 0 bases from V and 5 bases from J, with 11 bases between. This CDR3 spans 15 amino acids. This CDR3 reads CASSIEAGPYQPQHF. The DNA of the CDR3 is TGTGCCAGTAGTATAGAGGCAGGGCCTTATCAGCCCCAGCATTTT.

The count of this clone is one. This chain's CDR3 is CASSLQGASSGNTIYF. In DNA form, the CDR3 reads TGTGCCAGCAGTTTACAGGGGGCAAGCTCTGGAAACACCATATATTTT. V usage is TRBV28 and J usage is TRBJ1-3; 8 bases match TRBD1. The CDR3 extends over 16 amino acids. After removal of 2 bases from V and 0 bases from J, the junction contained 3 bases not matched to a gene. CDR1 and CDR2 from the germline V gene are MDHEN and SYDVKM.

V and J are TRBV11-3 and TRBJ2-1; possibly TRBD1 or TRBD2 for D (7 bases each). The germline V and J ends were trimmed by 5 bases and 0 bases, with 14 bases remaining between them. This CDR3 comprises 16 residues. Germline V gives CDR1 SGHNT, CDR2 YENEEA. The CDR3 DNA sequence: TGTGCCAGCAGCGCCCAGGGGGGGGGCTCCTACAATGAGCAGTTCTTC. Its translation: CASSAQGGGSYNEQFF.

The DNA for the CDR3 is TGTGCCAGCAGCGGCAGGAGCTCCTACGAGCAGTACTTC. It yields the protein CASSGRSSYEQYF. The V and J genes are TRBV9 and TRBJ2-7; D unclear. V lost 3 bases, J lost 0 bases, and 7 bases lay in between. Germline V gives CDR1 SGDLS, CDR2 YYNGEE. CDR3 size: 13 residues.

By proportion, this clone is medium-sized. V gene TRBV9 combines with J gene TRBJ1-2; TRBD1 is a possible D gene (6 bases). Trimming left V 0 bases short and J 10 bases short, with 16 bases between. The CDR3 extends over 14 amino acids. The germline V gene encodes CDR1 SGDLS and CDR2 YYNGEE. CDR3 bases: TGTGCCAGCAGCGTAGATCGGCCAGACAGGAACTACACCTTC. Translating it yields CASSVDRPDRNYTF.

In this sample, this clone turned up a few times. V usage is TRBV11-3 and J usage is TRBJ2-3, with D tentatively TRBD2 (6 bases). CDR1 is SGHNT, CDR2 YENEEA, per germline. Trimming took off 4 bases at V and 5 bases at J, with 13 bases between the two ends. The CDR3 is 14 residues long. The CDR3 is CASSWGVGVDTQYF. The CDR3 DNA follows: TGTGCCAGCAGCTGGGGGGTAGGAGTAGATACGCAGTATTTT.

By proportion, this clone is medium-sized. The V call is TRBV19, the J call TRBJ1-4; no clear D gene. The germline CDR1 and CDR2 sequences are LNHDA and SQIVND (reference sequence). Trimming left V 7 bases short and J 12 bases short, with 12 bases between. The CDR3 runs 11 residues. The CDR3 DNA is TGTGCCAGTACCCCCGGCGGCGAACTGTTTTTT. It translates to CASTPGGELFF.

By frequency in the sample, this clone is medium-sized. The chain carries TRBV11-3 and TRBJ2-7, with D possibly being TRBD2 (7 bases). The germline CDR1 and CDR2 sequences are SGHNT and YENEEA. CDR3 length: 14 residues. V lost 3 bases to trimming and J lost 6 bases, with 15 bases between them. The CDR3 here is CASSLGGGRGEQYV. The CDR3 region has the DNA TGTGCCAGCAGCTTGGGAGGGGGAAGGGGCGAGCAGTACGTC.

V is TRBV11-3 and J is TRBJ1-2; D uncertain. V lost 3 bases, J lost 1 base, and 12 bases lay in between. Germline V CDR1 and CDR2: SGHNT, YENEEA. The CDR3 sequence is 15 residues long. The CDR3 coding sequence is TGTGCCAGCAGCTTTGACATATCCTATAACTATGGCTACACCTTC. Its translation is CASSFDISYNYGYTF.

The chain couples TRBV5-1 to TRBJ2-3; tentatively, D is TRBD1 or TRBD2 (5 bases each). CDR1 SGHRS and CDR2 YFSETQ come from the germline V gene. The CDR3 has 15 amino acids. V was shortened by 2 bases and J by 0 bases, with 10 bases between the two germline ends. The CDR3 spells CASSLRGASTDTQYF. CDR3 DNA: TGCGCCAGCAGCTTAAGAGGGGCTAGCACAGATACGCAGTATTTT.

This clone was detected only once. J is TRBJ1-2 and V is TRBV14; TRBD1 matches 12 bases. V lost 2 bases and J lost 4; bases outside the gene matches: 17. Germline V gene lookup returns CDR1 SGHDN and CDR2 FVKESK. The CDR3 covers 20 residues. CDR3 in DNA: TGTGCCAGCAGCCAACCCGGGGTGCCGGGACAGGGGGCGAGCTCCTATGGCTACACCTTC. Protein product: CASSQPGVPGQGASSYGYTF.